The 3 T cell receptor beta chains reported below all come from one sample, sequenced in a study of T cell responses to AZD1222 COVID-19 vaccine. TCRdb's copy holds only in-frame clones and misses some; the assay was immunoSEQ multiplex PCR. The repertoire holds 55,000 to 80,000 clones, with 80% to 90% as singletons. Source: peripheral blood, taken 28 days after the second AZD1222 dose. Every receptor here comes from an adult who received the AZD1222 COVID-19 vaccine.

The chain uses TRBV18 and TRBJ2-7; 7 bases are a match to TRBD2. The V gene's germline CDR1 is KGHSH and CDR2 LQKENI. Losses at the gene ends were 6 bases for V and 3 bases for J; bases not matched to a gene: 5. CDR3 length: 13 amino acids. The CDR3 coding sequence is TGTGCCAGCTCTCCGGGGGAGGGCTACGAGCAGTACTTC. It translates to CASSPGEGYEQYF.

This chain connects TRBV27 to TRBJ1-3; no firm D call. Trimming stripped 7 bases from V and 4 bases from J, with 14 bases between. Germline CDR1 is MNHEY and CDR2 is SMNVEV (reference sequence). CDR3 length: 14 amino acids. The CDR3, as DNA: TGTGCCAGCATGAGTGTTCTCTCCGGAAACACCATATATTTT. Its protein product is CASMSVLSGNTIYF.

The CDR3 loop reads CASSSILYGGGKANEKLFF. CDR3 DNA: TGTGCCAGCAGCTCAATTTTATATGGAGGGGGCAAGGCTAATGAAAAACTGTTTTTT. This chain links TRBV7-2 with TRBJ1-4; 7 nucleotides agree with TRBD1. Germline values: CDR1 SGHTA, CDR2 FQGNSA. V lost 4 bases to trimming and J lost 3 bases; unmatched junction nucleotides: 17. The CDR3 runs to 19 residues.